The clone carrying this T cell receptor beta chain was observed at least ten times. Its antigen remains unknown. The missing CDR3 end, 3 residues past where the read stops, is filled in from the germline J gene. The method was immunoSEQ multiplex PCR; TCRdb's version includes in-frame clones alone and lacks a portion of them. The record shows 32,000 or so clones for this sample, with no singletons present. These data come from a study of T cell clonality in common variable immunodeficiency. Notes on the study in general: Common variable immunodeficiency TCR beta sequences reportedly had fewer deletions and N-nucleotide insertions.

Germline CDR1 reads SGHRS; CDR2 reads YFSETQ. The V gene lost 0 bases and the J gene lost 5 bases, with 8 bases spanning the gap. The CDR3 has 14 residues. The origin of this receptor is a human donor with common variable immunodeficiency. The rearrangement joins TRBV5-1 to TRBJ2-2; a weak D match, TRBD1 (6 bases). What was sequenced was peripheral blood mononuclear cells. CDR3 bases read: TGCGCCAGCAGCTTGGCTCAGGGGACCGGGGAG. Encoded protein: CASSLAQGTGE. The whole CDR3 protein is CASSLAQGTGELFF.